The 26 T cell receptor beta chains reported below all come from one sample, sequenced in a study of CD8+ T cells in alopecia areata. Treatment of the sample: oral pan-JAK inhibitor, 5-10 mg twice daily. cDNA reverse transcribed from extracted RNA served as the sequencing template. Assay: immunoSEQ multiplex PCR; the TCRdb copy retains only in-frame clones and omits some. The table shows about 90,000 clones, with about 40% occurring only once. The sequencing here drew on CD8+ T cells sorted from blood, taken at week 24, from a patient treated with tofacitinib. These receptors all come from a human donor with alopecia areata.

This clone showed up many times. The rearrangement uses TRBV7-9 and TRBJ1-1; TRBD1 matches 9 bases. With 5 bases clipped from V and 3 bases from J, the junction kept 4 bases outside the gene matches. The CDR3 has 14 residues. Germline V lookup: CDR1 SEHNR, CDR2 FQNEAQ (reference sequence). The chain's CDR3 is CASSPRTGDTEAFF. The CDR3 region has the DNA TGTGCCAGCAGCCCGCGGACAGGGGACACTGAAGCTTTCTTT.

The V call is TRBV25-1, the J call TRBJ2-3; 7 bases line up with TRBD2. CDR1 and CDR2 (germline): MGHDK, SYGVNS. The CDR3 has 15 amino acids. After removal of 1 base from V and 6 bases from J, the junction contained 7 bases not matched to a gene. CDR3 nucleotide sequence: TGTGCCAGCAGTGAATTAGCAGCGGGAACGGATACGCAGTATTTT. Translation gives CASSELAAGTDTQYF.

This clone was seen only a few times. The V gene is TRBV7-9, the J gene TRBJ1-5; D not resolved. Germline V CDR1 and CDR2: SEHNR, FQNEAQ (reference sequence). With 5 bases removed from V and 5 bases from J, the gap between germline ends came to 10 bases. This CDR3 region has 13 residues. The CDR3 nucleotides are TGTGCCAGCAGCCCCGACACTTATCAGCCCCAGCATTTT. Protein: CASSPDTYQPQHF.

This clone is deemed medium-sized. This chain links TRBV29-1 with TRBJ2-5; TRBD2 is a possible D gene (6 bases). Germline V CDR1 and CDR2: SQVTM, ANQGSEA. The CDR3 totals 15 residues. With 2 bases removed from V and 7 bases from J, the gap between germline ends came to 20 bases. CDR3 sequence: CSVERPRAGRGTQYF. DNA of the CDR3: TGCAGCGTTGAAAGGCCCCGGGCAGGGCGGGGGACCCAGTACTTC.

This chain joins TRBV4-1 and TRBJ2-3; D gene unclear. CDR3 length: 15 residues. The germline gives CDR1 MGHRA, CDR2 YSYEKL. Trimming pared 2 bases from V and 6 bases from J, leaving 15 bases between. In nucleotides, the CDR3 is TGCGCCAGCAGCCAATTGACCTACCGTACCGATACGCAGTATTTT. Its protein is CASSQLTYRTDTQYF.

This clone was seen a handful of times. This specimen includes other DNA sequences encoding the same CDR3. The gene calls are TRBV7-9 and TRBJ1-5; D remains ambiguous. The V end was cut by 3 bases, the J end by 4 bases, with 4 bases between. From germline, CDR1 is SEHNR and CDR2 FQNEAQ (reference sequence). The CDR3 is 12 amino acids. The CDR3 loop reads CASSLENQPQHF. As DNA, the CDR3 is TGTGCCAGCAGCTTGGAGAATCAGCCCCAGCATTTT.

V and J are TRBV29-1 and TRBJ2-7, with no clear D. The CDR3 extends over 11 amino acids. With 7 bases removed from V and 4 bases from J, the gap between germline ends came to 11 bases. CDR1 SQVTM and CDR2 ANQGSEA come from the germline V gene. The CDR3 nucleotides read TGCAGCGCAGGAATTGGTTACGAGCAGTACTTC. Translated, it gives CSAGIGYEQYF.

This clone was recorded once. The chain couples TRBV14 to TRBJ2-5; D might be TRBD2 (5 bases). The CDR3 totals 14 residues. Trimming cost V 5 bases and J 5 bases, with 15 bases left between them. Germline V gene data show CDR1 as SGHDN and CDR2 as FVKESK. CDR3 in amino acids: CASSFRGSWETQYF. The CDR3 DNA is TGTGCCAGCAGCTTTCGAGGGAGTTGGGAGACCCAGTACTTC.

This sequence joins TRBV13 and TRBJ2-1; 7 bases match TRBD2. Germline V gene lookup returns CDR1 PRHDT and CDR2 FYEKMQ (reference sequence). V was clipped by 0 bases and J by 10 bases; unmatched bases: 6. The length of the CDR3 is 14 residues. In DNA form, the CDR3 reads TGTGCCAGCAGCTTAGGCGGGGAGGGGTGGGAGCAGTTCTTC. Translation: CASSLGGEGWEQFF.

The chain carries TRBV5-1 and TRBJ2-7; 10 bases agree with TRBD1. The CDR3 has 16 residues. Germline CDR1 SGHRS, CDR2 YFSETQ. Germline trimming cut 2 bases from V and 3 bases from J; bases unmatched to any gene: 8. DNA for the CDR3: TGCGCCAGCAGCTTCCCGGGACAGGGGAACCTCTACGAGCAGTACTTC. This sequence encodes CASSFPGQGNLYEQYF.

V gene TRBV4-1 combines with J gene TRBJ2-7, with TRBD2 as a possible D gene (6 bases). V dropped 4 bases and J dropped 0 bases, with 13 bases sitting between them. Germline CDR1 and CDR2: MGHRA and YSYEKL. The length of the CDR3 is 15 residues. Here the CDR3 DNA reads TGCGCCAGCAGCCCCAGGACTACCAACTCCTACGAGCAGTACTTC. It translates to CASSPRTTNSYEQYF.

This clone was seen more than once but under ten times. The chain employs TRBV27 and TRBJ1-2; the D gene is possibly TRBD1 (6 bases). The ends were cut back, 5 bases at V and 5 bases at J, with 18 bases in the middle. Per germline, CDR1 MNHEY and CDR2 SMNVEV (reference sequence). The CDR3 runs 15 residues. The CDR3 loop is CASSGRQDTRYGYTF. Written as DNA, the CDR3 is TGTGCCAGCAGTGGAAGACAGGACACTCGGTATGGCTACACCTTC.

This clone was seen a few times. The CDR3 is CAWSTYNTGELFF. DNA of the CDR3: TGTGCCTGGAGTACATACAACACCGGGGAGCTGTTTTTT. The rearrangement uses TRBV30 and TRBJ2-2; D is ambiguous. Between the trimmed V and J ends, which lost 2 bases and 2 bases, there was a span of 6 bases. Germline loops: CDR1 GTSNPN, CDR2 SVGIG (reference sequence). The CDR3 has 13 residues.

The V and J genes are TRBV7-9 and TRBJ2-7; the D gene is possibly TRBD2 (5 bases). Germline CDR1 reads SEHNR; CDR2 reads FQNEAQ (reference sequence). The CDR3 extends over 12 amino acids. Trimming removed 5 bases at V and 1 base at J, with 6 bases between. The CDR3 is CASSRGSYEQYF. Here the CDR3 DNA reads TGTGCCAGCAGCCGGGGTTCCTACGAGCAGTACTTC.

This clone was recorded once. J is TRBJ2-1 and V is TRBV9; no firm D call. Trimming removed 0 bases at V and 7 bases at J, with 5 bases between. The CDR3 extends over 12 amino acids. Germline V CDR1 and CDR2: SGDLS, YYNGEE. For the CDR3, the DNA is TGTGCCAGCAGCGTAGCAGAGAATGAGCAGTTCTTC. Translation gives CASSVAENEQFF.

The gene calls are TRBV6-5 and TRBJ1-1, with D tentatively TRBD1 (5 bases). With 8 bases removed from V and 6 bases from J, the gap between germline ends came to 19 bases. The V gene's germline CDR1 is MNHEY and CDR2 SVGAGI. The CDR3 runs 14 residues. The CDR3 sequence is CASVPTGTGPEAFF. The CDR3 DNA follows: TGTGCCAGCGTCCCGACCGGGACGGGACCTGAAGCTTTCTTT.

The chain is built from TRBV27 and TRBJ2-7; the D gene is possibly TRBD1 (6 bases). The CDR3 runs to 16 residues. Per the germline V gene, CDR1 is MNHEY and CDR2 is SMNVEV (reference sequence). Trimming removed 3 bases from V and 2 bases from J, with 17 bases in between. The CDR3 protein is CASSLGAQLIPYEQYF. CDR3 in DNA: TGTGCCAGCAGTTTGGGGGCACAGCTTATCCCCTACGAGCAGTACTTC.

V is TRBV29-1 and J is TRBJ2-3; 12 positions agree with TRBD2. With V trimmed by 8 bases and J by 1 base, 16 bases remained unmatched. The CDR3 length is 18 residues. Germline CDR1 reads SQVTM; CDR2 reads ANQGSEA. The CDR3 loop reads CSTRGLAGSIGGTDTQYF. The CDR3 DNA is TGCAGCACTAGAGGACTAGCGGGGTCCATAGGGGGCACAGATACGCAGTATTTT.

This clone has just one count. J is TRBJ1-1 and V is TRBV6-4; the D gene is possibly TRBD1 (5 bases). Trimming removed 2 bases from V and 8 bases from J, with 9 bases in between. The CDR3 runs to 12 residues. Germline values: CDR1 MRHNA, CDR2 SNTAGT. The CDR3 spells CASSDGAGEAFF. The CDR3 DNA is TGTGCCAGCAGTGACGGGGCAGGGGAAGCTTTCTTT.

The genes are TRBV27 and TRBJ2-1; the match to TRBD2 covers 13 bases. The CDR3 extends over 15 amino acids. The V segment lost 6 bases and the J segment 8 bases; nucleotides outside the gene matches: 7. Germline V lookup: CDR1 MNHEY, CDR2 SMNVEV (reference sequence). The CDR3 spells CASRAVLAGGDEQFF. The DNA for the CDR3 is TGTGCCAGCAGGGCTGTACTAGCGGGAGGGGATGAGCAGTTCTTC.

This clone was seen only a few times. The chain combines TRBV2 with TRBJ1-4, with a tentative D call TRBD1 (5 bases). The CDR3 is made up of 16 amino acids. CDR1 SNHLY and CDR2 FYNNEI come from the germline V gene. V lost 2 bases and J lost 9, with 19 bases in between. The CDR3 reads CASSEPQGGTSKKLFF. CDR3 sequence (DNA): TGTGCCAGCAGTGAACCCCAGGGAGGGACGTCGAAAAAACTGTTTTTT.

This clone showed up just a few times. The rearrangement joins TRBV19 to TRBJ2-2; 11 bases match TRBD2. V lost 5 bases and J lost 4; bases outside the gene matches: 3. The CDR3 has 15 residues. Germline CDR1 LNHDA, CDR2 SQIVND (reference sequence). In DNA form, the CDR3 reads TGTGCCAGTAGTGTGACTAGCGGGATCACCGGGGAGCTGTTTTTT. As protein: CASSVTSGITGELFF.

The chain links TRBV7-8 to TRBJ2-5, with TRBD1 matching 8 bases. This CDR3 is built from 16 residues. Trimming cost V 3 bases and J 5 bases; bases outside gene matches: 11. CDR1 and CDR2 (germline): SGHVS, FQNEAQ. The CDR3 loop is CASSFLNRGDWETQYF. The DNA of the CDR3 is TGTGCCAGCAGCTTTTTGAACAGGGGGGATTGGGAGACCCAGTACTTC.

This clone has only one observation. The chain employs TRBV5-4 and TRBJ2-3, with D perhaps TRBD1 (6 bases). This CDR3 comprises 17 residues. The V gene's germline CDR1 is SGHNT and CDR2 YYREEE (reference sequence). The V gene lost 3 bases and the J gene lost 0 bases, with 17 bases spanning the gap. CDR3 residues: CASSSTTGLVSTDTQYF. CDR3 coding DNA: TGTGCCAGCAGCTCAACGACAGGCTTAGTGAGCACAGATACGCAGTATTTT.

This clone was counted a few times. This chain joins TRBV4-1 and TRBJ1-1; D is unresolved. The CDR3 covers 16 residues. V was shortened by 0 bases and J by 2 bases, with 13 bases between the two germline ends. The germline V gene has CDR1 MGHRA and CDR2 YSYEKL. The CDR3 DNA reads TGCGCCAGCAGCCAAGATCTGGTCAACACCAACACTGAAGCTTTCTTT. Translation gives CASSQDLVNTNTEAFF.

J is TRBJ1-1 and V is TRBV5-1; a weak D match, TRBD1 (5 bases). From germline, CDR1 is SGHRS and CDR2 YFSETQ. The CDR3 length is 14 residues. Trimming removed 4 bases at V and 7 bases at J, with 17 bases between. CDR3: CASSLSSGLLEAFF. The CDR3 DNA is TGCGCCAGCAGCCTTTCCTCGGGACTGCTTGAAGCTTTCTTT.